This T cell receptor (beta chain) was observed in a study of T cells in Graves' hyperthyroidism and ophthalmopathy. Findings and limits, study-wide: Stable hyperthyroidism and ophthalmopathy were separated using 13 V-J signatures.

Amplification targeted TCR beta CDR3 regions from RNA transcripts. TCR CDR3 regions were first amplified by RT-PCR with HTBI primers. TCRdb re-analysed the multiplex PCR reads in MiXCR, keeping a single row per CDR3 protein. The repertoire holds about 400,000 distinct CDR3 sequences, about 16% seen once, with about 30% in the top ten. V shed 7 bases and J shed 2 bases, with 8 bases lying between them. The germline V gene has CDR1 SNHLY and CDR2 FYNNEI. The CDR3 extends over 12 amino acids. Note on this clonotype: Its antigen is unidentified.

The sequence came from a woman younger than 45 with Graves' hyperthyroidism. The chain links TRBV2 to TRBJ2-5; no reliable D call. The specimen was blood. CDR3: CASNREQETQYF. DNA for the CDR3: TGTGCCAGCAACCGAGAACAAGAGACCCAGTACTTC.